This T cell receptor (beta chain) was profiled in a study of identifying expanded T cells in peripheral blood. Germline values: CDR1 ENHRY, CDR2 SYGVKD. This CDR3 contains 15 residues. V lost 0 bases, J lost 4 bases, and 6 bases stayed unmatched. Produced via immunoSEQ multiplex PCR; TCRdb's table is partial and in-frame only. The sample lists 90,000 to 100,000 clones; 88% were seen once. Sequencing was done on a sample of blood. The clonotype comes from a person aged 18 to 75 in good health. This rearrangement joins TRBV10-3 to TRBJ2-7, with 7 bases aligning to TRBD2. CDR3 coding DNA: TGTGCCATCAGTGAGTCTGGGGGAGGGCCTTACGAGCAGTACTTC. Translating it yields CAISESGGGPYEQYF.